The 7 T cell receptor beta chains presented below share a single source sample, sequenced in a study of CD8 T cells in ankylosing spondylitis. TCRdb re-derived calls from the 5' RACE reads in MiXCR, one entry per CDR3 protein. The sample yields some 240,000 distinct CDR3 sequences, more than 20% seen once. What was sequenced was blood, either unsorted or a sorted T cell fraction (not recorded which). The receptors were sampled from a male donor with ankylosing spondylitis or in good health (not recorded which).

This clonotype was seen a few times. This rearrangement joins TRBV12-3 or TRBV12-4 to TRBJ2-7, with TRBD1 identical over 10 bases. The CDR3 sequence is 15 residues long. Trimming cost V 5 bases and J 5 bases; bases outside gene matches: 9. CDR3 sequence reads: CASSAPGTGAHEQYF. The CDR3 region has the DNA TGTGCCAGCAGTGCCCCCGGGACAGGGGCCCACGAGCAGTACTTC.

The gene calls are TRBV6-1 and TRBJ2-4; 7 nucleotides align to TRBD1. Germline CDR1 is MNHNS and CDR2 is SASEGT. After removal of 6 bases from V and 9 bases from J, the junction contained 8 bases not matched to a gene. The CDR3 contains 13 residues. The CDR3 DNA is TGTGCCAGCAGGAGGACAGGAAGATCCATTCAGTACTTC. It yields the protein CASRRTGRSIQYF.

This clonotype was recorded at least ten times. The V gene is TRBV20-1, the J gene TRBJ1-2, with D possibly being TRBD1 (6 bases). This CDR3 has 15 residues. V was pared by 3 bases and J by 0 bases, with 14 bases between. Germline loops: CDR1 DFQATT, CDR2 SNEGSKA (reference sequence). CDR3 in amino acids: CSASAGGRANYGYTF. The CDR3 nucleotides read TGCAGTGCTAGCGCGGGGGGCAGGGCTAACTATGGCTACACCTTC.

The chain joins TRBV25-1 to TRBJ1-5; 8 positions match TRBD1. Germline-derived CDR1 and CDR2 are MGHDK and SYGVNS. With 0 bases clipped from V and 6 bases from J, the junction kept 7 bases outside the gene matches. This CDR3 is 16 amino acids long. The DNA for the CDR3 is TGTGCCAGCAGTGAATATCGGACAGGGTGGGCTCAGCCCCAGCATTTT. It translates to CASSEYRTGWAQPQHF.

The rearrangement uses TRBV29-1 and TRBJ2-7; D call uncertain. V gave up 7 bases and J gave up 2 bases, with 15 bases separating them. CDR1 and CDR2 (germline): SQVTM, ANQGSEA. CDR3 length: 13 residues. The CDR3 region has the DNA TGCAGCGCCACTGCCTCCTCTACCTACGAGCAGTACTTC. Protein: CSATASSTYEQYF.

A few counts support this clonotype. DNA of the CDR3: TGTGCCAGCAGGGACAGAAATACAGATACGCAGTATTTT. Protein product: CASRDRNTDTQYF. V is TRBV6-1 and J is TRBJ2-3, with a possible D match to TRBD1 (6 bases). Germline CDR1 MNHNS, CDR2 SASEGT. V was trimmed by 6 bases and J by 3 bases, leaving 10 bases between them. CDR3 length equals 13 residues.

This chain connects TRBV24-1 to TRBJ2-5; TRBD2 is a possible D gene (7 bases). The CDR3 loop spans 16 amino acids. The germline CDR1 and CDR2 sequences are KGHDR and SFDVKD. Trimming removed 5 bases at V and 5 bases at J, with 20 bases between. The chain's CDR3 is CATSAHGRGAGETQYF. The DNA of the CDR3 is TGTGCCACCAGTGCCCACGGTCGGGGGGCGGGTGAGACCCAGTACTTC.